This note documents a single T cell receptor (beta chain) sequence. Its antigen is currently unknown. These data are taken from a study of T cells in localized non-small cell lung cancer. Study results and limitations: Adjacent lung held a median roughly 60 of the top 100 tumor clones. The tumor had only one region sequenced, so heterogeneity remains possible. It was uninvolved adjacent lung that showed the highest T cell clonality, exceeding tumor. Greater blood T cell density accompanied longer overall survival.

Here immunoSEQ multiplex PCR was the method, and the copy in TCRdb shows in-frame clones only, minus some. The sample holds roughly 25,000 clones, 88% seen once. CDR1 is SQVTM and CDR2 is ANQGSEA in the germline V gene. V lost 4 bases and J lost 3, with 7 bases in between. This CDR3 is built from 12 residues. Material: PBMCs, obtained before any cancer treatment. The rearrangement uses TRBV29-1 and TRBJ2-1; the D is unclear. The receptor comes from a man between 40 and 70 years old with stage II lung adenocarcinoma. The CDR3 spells CSVGWGYNEQFF. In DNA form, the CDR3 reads TGCAGCGTTGGTTGGGGCTACAATGAGCAGTTCTTC.